This T cell receptor (beta chain) was identified during a study of metastatic and nonmetastatic thyroid tumors. This clone was recorded at least ten times. Distinct nucleotide sequences in the sample also encode this CDR3. With MiXCR, TCRdb called clones anew from the PCR reads. Of some 86,000 clones in the sample, approximately 12% were seen once. None of the patients had undergone any treatment ahead of thyroid surgery. There are 14 residues in the CDR3. Germline V lookup: CDR1 SGHVS, CDR2 FNYEAQ. The V and J ends lost 4 bases and 2 bases respectively, with 10 bases between them. Sequenced sample: tumor tissue. The V call is TRBV7-6, the J call TRBJ2-3; D uncertain. The receptor was derived from a female donor with papillary thyroid cancer or a benign thyroid nodule (not recorded which). Some clones in this sample may be carry-over from other donors' samples. The CDR3 protein is CASSSSHTTDTQYF. The CDR3 bases are TGTGCCAGCAGCTCATCCCACACCACAGATACGCAGTATTTT.